This T cell receptor beta chain was identified during a study of T-cell reconstitution after alpha-beta-depleted transplantation in children. Study-level findings and limits: About two months after transplant, alpha-beta T cells reportedly came from several hundred expanded graft clones. Surviving recipient T cells and thymic progenitors underlay high day-60 TCRbeta diversity in some patients. One year post-transplant, T-cell counts and diversity were largely derived from T cells produced anew.

Preparation of the TCRbeta library involved a method that used unique molecular identifiers. TCRdb reanalysed the PCR reads using MiXCR and keeps one entry per CDR3 protein. The repertoire holds some 200,000 distinct CDR3 sequences, around 9.2% seen once, with less than 40% in the top ten. This clonotype appeared a single time. Its antigen is not known. One end of the junction varies from germline; a read error may be responsible. Looked up from germline, CDR1 is KGHSH and CDR2 is LQKENI. The CDR3 contains 15 residues. The chain couples TRBV18 to TRBJ2-1, with 7 nucleotides matching TRBD1. Sequences were derived from PBMCs, mostly from graft donor cells, sampled 360 days after TCRalphabeta/CD19-depleted stem cell transplant. This TCR was sampled from a male patient aged 2 to 9 who had a stem cell transplant for acute myeloid leukemia, so the T cells may come from the graft donor. In nucleotides, the CDR3 is TGTACCAGCTCACCACCGGTCAGGGGGTCCAATGAGCAGTTCTTC. Its protein product is CTSSPPVRGSNEQFF. The full variable domain, in which reference TRBV18 and TRBJ2-1 provide the parts outside the CDR3, is NAGVMQNPRHLVRRRGQEARLRCSPMKGHSHVYWYRQLPEEGLKFMVYLQKENIIDESGMPKERFSAEFPKEGPSILRIQQVVRGDSAAYFCTSSPPVRGSNEQFFGPGTRLTVL.